This T cell receptor (beta chain) was captured in a study of T cell repertoires in cytomegalovirus infection. Across the study: The authors relied on CMV epitopes, both recently identified HLA-C-restricted and well-studied HLA-B-restricted. Signatures in public TCR beta sequences pointed to both CMV infection and matching HLA type.

TCRdb redid the calling of the reads with MiXCR, one entry per CDR3 protein. The table includes approximately 990,000 distinct CDR3 sequences, 31% detected once. General study results and limits: Cumulative frequency of public TCR beta families picked out carriers of CMV plus the relevant HLA. Dominant in the ex vivo response were TCR beta clonotypes restricted by HLA-C and specific for CMV.

Concerning this clonotype itself: Its cognate antigen is unknown.

From germline, CDR1 is SQVTM and CDR2 ANQGSEA. Trimming removed 6 bases from V and 4 bases from J; junction bases left unmatched: 8. This CDR3 contains 13 residues. The sequence derives from a human donor in good health (CMV status not recorded). Some clones in this sample may be carry-over from other donors' samples. Material: cultured CD8+ T cells from PBMCs, obtained from culture after CMV antigen stimulation. V is TRBV29-1 and J is TRBJ2-7; 8 bases line up with TRBD2. CDR3 nucleotides: TGCAGCGTCTTAGCGGGGTCAGAGTACGAGCAGTACTTC. Amino acid sequence: CSVLAGSEYEQYF.